This TCR beta chain came from a study of cytomegalovirus exposure and HLA in healthy donors. Study results and caveats: Rates of TCR association differed by HLA locus in a later analysis, with DRB1 highest and HLA-C lowest.

The CDR3 extends over 17 amino acids. V lost 0 bases, J lost 6 bases, and 18 bases lay in between. In germline, CDR1 is MGHRA, CDR2 YSYEKL. As to this clone: Its antigen is as yet unknown.

PCR employed 60 Vbeta and 13 Jbeta primers. Clones were sequenced by immunoSEQ multiplex PCR, and TCRdb holds only the in-frame ones, with some missing. The repertoire holds approximately 150,000 clones, with around two thirds as singletons. This sequence was found in a man aged 25 to 45 in good health and CMV-seropositive. Sequenced: PBMCs. The chain uses TRBV4-1 and TRBJ2-4, with a weak D call TRBD2 (5 bases). CDR3 sequence (DNA): TGCGCCAGCAGCCAAGATCATGGTGGGGATGGGAGAAACATTCAGTACTTC. Protein product: CASSQDHGGDGRNIQYF.